This T cell receptor beta chain is drawn from a study of blood T cell repertoires in COVID-19. On the study more broadly: The United States, Italy and Spain provided the acute and convalescent COVID-19 samples. From T cells, B-cell-depleted T cells, or PBMCs came the material, which was cDNA or gDNA.

Germline trimming cut 4 bases from V and 6 bases from J; bases unmatched to any gene: 6. The CDR3 contains 15 residues. In germline, CDR1 is SGHKS, CDR2 YYEKEE (reference sequence). Method: immunoSEQ multiplex PCR; TCRdb's copy keeps in-frame clones and lacks some. This sample has about 240,000 clones, with about 87% found just once. The gene calls are TRBV5-5 and TRBJ1-4, with 10 bases identical to TRBD1. This TCR was sampled from a woman between 65 and 79 years old with active or convalescent COVID-19. Sequencing used peripheral blood. CDR3 nucleotides: TGTGCCAGCAGCCCGCTCGGGACAGGGGATGAAAAACTGTTTTTT. Translation: CASSPLGTGDEKLFF.